The sample holds many counts of the clone carrying this T cell receptor (beta chain). The V and J ends lost 3 bases and 3 bases, in that order; junction bases with no gene match: 11. CDR1 is SGHRS and CDR2 is YFSETQ in the germline V gene. This CDR3 spans 16 amino acids. The data belong to a study of blood T cells in healthy people across ages. Sample-barcoded 5' priming and a J-beta primer mix drove a second PCR of about 6 to 11 cycles. TCRdb re-analysed the 5' RACE reads in MiXCR, keeping a single row per CDR3 protein. The data contain more than 800,000 distinct CDR3 sequences, less than 35% of them singletons.

The source material was blood. The chain recombines TRBV5-1 with TRBJ1-2, with TRBD1 matching 7 bases. The TCR was taken from a woman of 80 years or more in good health. The CDR3 DNA is TGCGCCAGCAGCTCCCAGGGGGGTTCCGGTGACTATGGCTACACCTTC. Translating it yields CASSSQGGSGDYGYTF.